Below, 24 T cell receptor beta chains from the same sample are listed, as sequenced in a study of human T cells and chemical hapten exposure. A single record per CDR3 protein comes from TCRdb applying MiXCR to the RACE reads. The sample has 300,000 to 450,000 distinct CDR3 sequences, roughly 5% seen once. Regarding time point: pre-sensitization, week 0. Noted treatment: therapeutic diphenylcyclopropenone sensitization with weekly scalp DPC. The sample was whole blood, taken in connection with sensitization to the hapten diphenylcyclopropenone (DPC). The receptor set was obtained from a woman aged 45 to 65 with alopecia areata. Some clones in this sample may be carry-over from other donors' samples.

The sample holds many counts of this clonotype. CDR3 nucleotides: TGTGCCAGCAGTTCCCTACTAGCGGGAGACTACAATGAGCAGTTCTTC. Its translation: CASSSLLAGDYNEQFF. The gene calls are TRBV28 and TRBJ2-1; 11 bases fit TRBD2. Trimming took 4 bases from V and 3 from J; bases not matched to a gene: 5. This CDR3 is 16 amino acids long. Germline V gives CDR1 MDHEN, CDR2 SYDVKM.

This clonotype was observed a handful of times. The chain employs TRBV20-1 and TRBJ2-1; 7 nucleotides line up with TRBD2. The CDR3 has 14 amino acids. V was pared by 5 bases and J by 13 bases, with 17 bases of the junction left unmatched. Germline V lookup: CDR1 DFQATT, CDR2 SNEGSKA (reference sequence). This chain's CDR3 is CSALTPGGERGQFF. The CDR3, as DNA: TGCAGTGCTTTGACTCCCGGAGGCGAGCGGGGCCAGTTCTTC.

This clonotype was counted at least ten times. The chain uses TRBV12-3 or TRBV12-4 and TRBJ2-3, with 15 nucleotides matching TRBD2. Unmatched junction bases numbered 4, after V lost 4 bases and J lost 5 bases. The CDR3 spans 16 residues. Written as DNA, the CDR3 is TGTGCCAGCAGTTCCGGACTAGCGGGAGGGATAGATACGCAGTATTTT. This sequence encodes CASSSGLAGGIDTQYF.

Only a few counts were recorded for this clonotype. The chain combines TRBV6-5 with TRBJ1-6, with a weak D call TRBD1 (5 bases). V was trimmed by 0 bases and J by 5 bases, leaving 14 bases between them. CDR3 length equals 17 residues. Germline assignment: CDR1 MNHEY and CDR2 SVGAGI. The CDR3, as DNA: TGTGCCAGCAGTTACTCGTGGGGGGAAATGGATAATTCACCCCTCCACTTT. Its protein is CASSYSWGEMDNSPLHF.

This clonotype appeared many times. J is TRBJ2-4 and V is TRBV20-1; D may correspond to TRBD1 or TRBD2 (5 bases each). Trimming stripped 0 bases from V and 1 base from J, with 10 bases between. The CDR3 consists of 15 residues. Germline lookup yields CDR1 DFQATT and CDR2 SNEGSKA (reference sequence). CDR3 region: CSARDLGTAKNIQYF. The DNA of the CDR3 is TGCAGTGCTAGAGATCTTGGGACGGCCAAAAACATTCAGTACTTC.

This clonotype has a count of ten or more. As DNA, the CDR3 is TGTGCCAGCAGTTACTCGAGGGTCGCCTATAATTCACCCCTCCACTTT. Amino acids: CASSYSRVAYNSPLHF. This rearrangement joins TRBV6-5 to TRBJ1-6, with D uncertain. The CDR3 is made up of 16 amino acids. V was shortened by 0 bases and J by 2 bases, with 8 bases between the two germline ends. Germline-derived CDR1 and CDR2 are MNHEY and SVGAGI.

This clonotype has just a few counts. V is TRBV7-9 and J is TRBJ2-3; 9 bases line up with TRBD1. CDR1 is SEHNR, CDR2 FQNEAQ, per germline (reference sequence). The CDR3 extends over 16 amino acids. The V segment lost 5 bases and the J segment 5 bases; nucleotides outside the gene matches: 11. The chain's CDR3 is CASSVRTGALGDTQYF. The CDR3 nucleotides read TGTGCCAGCAGCGTTCGGACAGGGGCCTTGGGAGATACGCAGTATTTT.

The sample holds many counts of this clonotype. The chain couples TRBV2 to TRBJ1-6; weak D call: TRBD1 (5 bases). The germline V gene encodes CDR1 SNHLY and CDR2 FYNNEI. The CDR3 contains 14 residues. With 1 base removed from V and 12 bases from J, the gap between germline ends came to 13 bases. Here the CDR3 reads CASSEGRGPQPLHF. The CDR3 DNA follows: TGTGCCAGCAGTGAAGGGCGGGGCCCTCAACCCCTCCACTTT.

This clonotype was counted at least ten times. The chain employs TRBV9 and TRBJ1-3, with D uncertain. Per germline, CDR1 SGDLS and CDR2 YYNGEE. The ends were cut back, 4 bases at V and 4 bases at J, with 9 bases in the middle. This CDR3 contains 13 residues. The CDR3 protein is CASSPPIGNTIYF. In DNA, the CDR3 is TGTGCCAGCAGCCCCCCAATCGGAAACACCATATATTTT.

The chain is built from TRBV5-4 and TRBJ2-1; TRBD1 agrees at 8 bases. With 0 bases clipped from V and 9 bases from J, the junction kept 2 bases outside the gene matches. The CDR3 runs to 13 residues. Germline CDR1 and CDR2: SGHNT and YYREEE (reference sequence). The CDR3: CASSLDRGTEQFF. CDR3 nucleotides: TGTGCCAGCAGCTTGGACAGGGGGACTGAGCAGTTCTTC.

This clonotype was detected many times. The CDR3 protein is CASSLSGTYYFRAFF. CDR3 DNA sequence: TGTGCCAGCAGTTTATCTGGAACCTACTACTTTCGGGCTTTCTTT. V usage is TRBV12-3 or TRBV12-4 and J usage is TRBJ1-1; D remains ambiguous. This CDR3 spans 15 amino acids. Trimming removed 2 bases at V and 11 bases at J, with 21 bases between.

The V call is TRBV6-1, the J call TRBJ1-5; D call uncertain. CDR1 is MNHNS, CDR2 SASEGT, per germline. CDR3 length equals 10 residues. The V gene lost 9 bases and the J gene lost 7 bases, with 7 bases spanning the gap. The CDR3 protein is CARIRQPQHF. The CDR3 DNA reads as TGTGCCAGAATCCGACAGCCCCAGCATTTT.

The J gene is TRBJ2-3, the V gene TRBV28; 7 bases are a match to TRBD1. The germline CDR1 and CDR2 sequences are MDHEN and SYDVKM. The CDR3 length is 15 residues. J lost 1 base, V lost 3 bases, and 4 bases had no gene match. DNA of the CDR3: TGTGCCAGCAGTTTGGGACAGAGACGCACAGATACGCAGTATTTT. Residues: CASSLGQRRTDTQYF.

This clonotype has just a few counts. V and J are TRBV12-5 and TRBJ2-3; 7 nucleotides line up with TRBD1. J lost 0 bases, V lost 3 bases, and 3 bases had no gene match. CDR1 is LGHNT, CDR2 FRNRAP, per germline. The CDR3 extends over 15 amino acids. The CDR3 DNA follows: TGTGCTAGTGGTTTCGACAGGGTTAGCACAGATACGCAGTATTTT. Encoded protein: CASGFDRVSTDTQYF.

The CDR3: CASSLGGKGEQFF. The CDR3 coding sequence is TGTGCCAGCAGCTTAGGGGGTAAGGGAGAGCAGTTCTTC. The chain recombines TRBV7-9 with TRBJ2-1; D uncertain. Germline V lookup: CDR1 SEHNR, CDR2 FQNEAQ (reference sequence). V lost 1 base, J lost 10 bases, and 11 bases lay in between. This CDR3 spans 13 amino acids.

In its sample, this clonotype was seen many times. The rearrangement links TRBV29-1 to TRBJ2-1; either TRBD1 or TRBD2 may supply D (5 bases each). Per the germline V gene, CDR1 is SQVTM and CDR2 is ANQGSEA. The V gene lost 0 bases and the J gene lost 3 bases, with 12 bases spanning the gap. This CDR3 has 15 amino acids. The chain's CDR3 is CSVEDDRGYYNEQFF. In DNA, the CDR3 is TGCAGCGTTGAAGACGACAGAGGGTACTACAATGAGCAGTTCTTC.

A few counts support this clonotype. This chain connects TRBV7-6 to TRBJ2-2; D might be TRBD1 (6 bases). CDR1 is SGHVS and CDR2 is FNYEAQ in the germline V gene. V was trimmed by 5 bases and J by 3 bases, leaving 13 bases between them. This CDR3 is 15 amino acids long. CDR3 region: CASSPGQDYTGELFF. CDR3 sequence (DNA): TGTGCCAGCAGCCCGGGACAAGATTACACCGGGGAGCTGTTTTTT.

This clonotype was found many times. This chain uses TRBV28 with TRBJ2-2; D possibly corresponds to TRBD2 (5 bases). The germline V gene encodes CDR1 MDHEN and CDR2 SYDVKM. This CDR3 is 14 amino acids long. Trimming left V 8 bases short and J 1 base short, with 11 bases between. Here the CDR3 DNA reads TGTGCCAGCGCCAGCGGTCAGAACACCGGGGAGCTGTTTTTT. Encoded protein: CASASGQNTGELFF.

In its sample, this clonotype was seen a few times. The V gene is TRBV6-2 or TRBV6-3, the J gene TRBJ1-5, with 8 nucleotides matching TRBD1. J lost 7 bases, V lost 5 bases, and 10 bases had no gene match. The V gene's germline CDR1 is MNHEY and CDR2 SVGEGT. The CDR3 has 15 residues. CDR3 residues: CASSRTGGLTQPQHF. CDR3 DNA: TGTGCCAGCAGTCGCACAGGGGGTTTGACCCAGCCCCAGCATTTT.

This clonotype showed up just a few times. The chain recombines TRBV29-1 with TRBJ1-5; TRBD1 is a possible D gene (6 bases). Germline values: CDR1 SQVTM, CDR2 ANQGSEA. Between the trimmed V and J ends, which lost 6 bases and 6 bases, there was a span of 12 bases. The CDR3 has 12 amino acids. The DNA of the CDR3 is TGCAGCGTGGGCAGGGGAGGTCAGCCCCAGCATTTT. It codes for CSVGRGGQPQHF.

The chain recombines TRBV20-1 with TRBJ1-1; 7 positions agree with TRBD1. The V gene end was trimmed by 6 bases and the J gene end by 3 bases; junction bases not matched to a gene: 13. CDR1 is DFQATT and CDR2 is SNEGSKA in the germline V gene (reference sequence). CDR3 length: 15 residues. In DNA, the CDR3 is TGCAGTGCCGGCGAACAGGTCAGGGGGGACACTGAAGCTTTCTTT. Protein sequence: CSAGEQVRGDTEAFF.

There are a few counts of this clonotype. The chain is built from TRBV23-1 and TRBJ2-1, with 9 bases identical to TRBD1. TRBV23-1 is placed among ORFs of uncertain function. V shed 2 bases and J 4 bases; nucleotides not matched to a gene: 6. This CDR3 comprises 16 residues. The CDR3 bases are TGCGCCAGCAGTCAACGGACAGGGGTTGCATACAATGAGCAGTTCTTC. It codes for CASSQRTGVAYNEQFF.

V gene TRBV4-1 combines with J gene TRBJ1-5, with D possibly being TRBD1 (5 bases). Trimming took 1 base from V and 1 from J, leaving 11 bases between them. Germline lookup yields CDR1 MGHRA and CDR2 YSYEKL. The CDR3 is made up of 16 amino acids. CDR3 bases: TGCGCCAGCAGCCAAGTTTCCGGGACGAGCAATCAGCCCCAGCATTTT. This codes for CASSQVSGTSNQPQHF.

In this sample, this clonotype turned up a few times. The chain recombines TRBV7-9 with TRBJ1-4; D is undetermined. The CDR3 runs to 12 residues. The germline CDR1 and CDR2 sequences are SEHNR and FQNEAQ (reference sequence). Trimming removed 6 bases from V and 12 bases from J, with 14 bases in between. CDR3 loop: CASSPARRELFF. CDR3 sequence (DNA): TGTGCCAGCAGTCCAGCACGACGGGAACTGTTTTTT.